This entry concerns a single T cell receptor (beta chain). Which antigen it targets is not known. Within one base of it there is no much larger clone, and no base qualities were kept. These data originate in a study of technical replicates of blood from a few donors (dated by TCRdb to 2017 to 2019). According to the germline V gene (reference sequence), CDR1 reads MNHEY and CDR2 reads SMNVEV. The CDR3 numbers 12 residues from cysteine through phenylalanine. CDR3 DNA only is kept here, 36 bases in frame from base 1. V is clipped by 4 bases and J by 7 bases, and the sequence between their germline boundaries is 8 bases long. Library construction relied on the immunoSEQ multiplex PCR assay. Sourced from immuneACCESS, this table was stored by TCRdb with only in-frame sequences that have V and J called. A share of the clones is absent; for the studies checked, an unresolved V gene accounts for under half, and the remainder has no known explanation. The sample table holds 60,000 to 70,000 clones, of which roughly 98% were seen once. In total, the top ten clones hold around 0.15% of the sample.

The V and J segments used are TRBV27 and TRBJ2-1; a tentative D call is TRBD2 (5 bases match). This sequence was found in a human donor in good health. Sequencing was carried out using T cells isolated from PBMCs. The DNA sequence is TGTGCCAGCAGTTCCGGGAATAATGAGCAGTTCTTC. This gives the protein CASSSGNNEQFF.